The 13 T cell receptor beta chains reported below all come from one sample, sequenced in a study of blood T cells in healthy people across ages. The second PCR ran roughly 6 to 11 cycles with a sample-barcoded 5' primer and J-beta primers. TCRdb re-called the 5' RACE reads through MiXCR, storing one row per CDR3 protein. The table includes fewer than 700,000 distinct CDR3 sequences, less than 60% detected once. Specimen: blood. These receptors came from an older man in good health.

This chain joins TRBV9 and TRBJ1-5, with a tentative D call TRBD1 (6 bases). Germline V gene lookup returns CDR1 SGDLS and CDR2 YYNGEE. V shed 0 bases and J shed 13 bases, with 17 bases lying between them. The CDR3 is made up of 14 amino acids. DNA of the CDR3: TGTGCCAGCAGCGTAGCGATGGATGGGGGGCCGCAGCATTTT. This gives the protein CASSVAMDGGPQHF.

This sequence joins TRBV12-3 or TRBV12-4 and TRBJ2-7; D is unclear. V shed 1 base and J shed 2 bases, with 12 bases lying between them. The CDR3 extends over 15 amino acids. CDR3 DNA: TGTGCCAGCAGTTTAGAAGTGACAAACACCTACGAGCAGTACTTC. This codes for CASSLEVTNTYEQYF.

J is TRBJ2-7 and V is TRBV20-1; possibly TRBD1 for D (5 bases). V shed 3 bases and J shed 0 bases, with 15 bases lying between them. The CDR3 runs 15 residues. Germline V CDR1 and CDR2: DFQATT, SNEGSKA (reference sequence). CDR3 amino acids: CSASGDSPNSYEQYF. The CDR3 DNA is TGCAGTGCTAGTGGTGACAGCCCCAACTCCTACGAGCAGTACTTC.

As to this clonotype: A much larger clone lies one base from this, so it may be a read error. The chain employs TRBV20-1 and TRBJ2-7, with D possibly matching TRBD2 (6 bases). In germline, CDR1 is DFQATT, CDR2 SNEGSKA (reference sequence). The CDR3 contains 11 residues. The CDR3 sequence: CGTSSSYEQYF. The CDR3 nucleotides read TGCGGGACTTCTAGCTCCTACGAGCAGTACTTC.

The chain uses TRBV5-1 and TRBJ2-5; 9 bases match TRBD2. The end of the DNA fits TRBJ2-7 better, so the J call may be wrong. The CDR3 covers 16 residues. In germline, CDR1 is SGHRS, CDR2 YFSETQ. CDR3 sequence (DNA): TGCGCCAGCAGCTTGGGGCTAGCGGGACCTATGGGCGAGCAGTACTTC. Its translation is CASSLGLAGPMGEQYF.

This chain uses TRBV24-1 with TRBJ2-1; D not certain. Germline V CDR1 and CDR2: KGHDR, SFDVKD. There are 12 residues in the CDR3. The V end was cut by 4 bases, the J end by 8 bases, with 8 bases between. Here the CDR3 DNA reads TGTGCCACCAGTGACTGGCCCCATGAGCAGTTCTTC. It yields the protein CATSDWPHEQFF.

V usage is TRBV2 and J usage is TRBJ1-4; no clear D gene. Looked up from germline, CDR1 is SNHLY and CDR2 is FYNNEI. V was shortened by 3 bases and J by 0 bases, with 14 bases between the two germline ends. The CDR3 extends over 17 amino acids. DNA of the CDR3: TGTGCCAGCAGTGACGTTTTGGGTTTTGCAACTAATGAAAAACTGTTTTTT. Translation: CASSDVLGFATNEKLFF. The full variable domain, rest sourced from reference TRBV2 and TRBJ1-4, is EPEVTQTPSHQVTQMGQEVILRCVPISNHLYFYWYRQILGQKVEFLVSFYNNEISEKSEIFDDQFSVERPDGSNFTLKIRSTKLEDSAMYFCASSDVLGFATNEKLFFGSGTQLSVL.

There are a few counts of this clonotype. The chain is built from TRBV2 and TRBJ2-5; no reliable D call. The CDR3 contains 12 residues. Germline V gene sequence: CDR1 SNHLY, CDR2 FYNNEI. Deletions cut 6 bases from V and 5 bases from J, with 10 bases between. In DNA form, the CDR3 reads TGTGCCAGCAGAATCGCTGGGGAGACCCAGTACTTC. Translated: CASRIAGETQYF.

J is TRBJ1-1 and V is TRBV20-1; D is perhaps TRBD1 (5 bases). V lost 6 bases, J lost 11 bases, and 25 bases lay in between. Germline loops: CDR1 DFQATT, CDR2 SNEGSKA (reference sequence). The CDR3 loop spans 14 amino acids. CDR3 region: CSANPGRGLKLAFF. The CDR3 DNA reads TGCAGTGCCAACCCGGGGCGAGGGTTGAAATTGGCTTTCTTT.

This clonotype was counted many times. J is TRBJ1-5 and V is TRBV6-6, with 8 bases matching TRBD1. Trimming cost V 1 base and J 2 bases; bases outside gene matches: 4. Germline CDR1 and CDR2: MNHNY and SVGAGI (reference sequence). CDR3 length equals 16 residues. CDR3 coding DNA: TGTGCCAGCAGTTACTTCAGACAGGGGCGCAATCAGCCCCAGCATTTT. Translation gives CASSYFRQGRNQPQHF.

This clonotype was seen only a few times. The rearrangement joins TRBV20-1 to TRBJ1-4; possibly TRBD1 for D (5 bases). The CDR3 spans 14 residues. V was cut by 6 bases and J by 3 bases, with 14 bases left in between. The germline CDR1 and CDR2 sequences are DFQATT and SNEGSKA (reference sequence). The CDR3 region has the DNA TGCAGTGCCCCCCGGGACTTAGCTAATGAAAAACTGTTTTTT. Protein: CSAPRDLANEKLFF.

There are many counts of this clonotype. The chain combines TRBV6-5 with TRBJ1-2; D uncertain. V was cut by 7 bases and J by 6 bases, with 15 bases left in between. The CDR3 length is 13 residues. Germline V CDR1 and CDR2: MNHEY, SVGAGI. The chain's CDR3 is CASISLSGDGYTF. For the CDR3, the DNA is TGTGCCAGCATTTCTCTGTCCGGGGATGGCTACACCTTC.

This chain connects TRBV7-9 to TRBJ1-4; 9 positions agree with TRBD1. CDR1 and CDR2 (germline): SEHNR, FQNEAQ (reference sequence). V shed 4 bases and J 8 bases; nucleotides not matched to a gene: 11. This CDR3 has 16 amino acids. The chain's CDR3 is CASSSPGQGRGEKLFF. The CDR3 DNA reads as TGTGCCAGCAGCTCCCCGGGACAGGGCCGAGGGGAAAAACTGTTTTTT.